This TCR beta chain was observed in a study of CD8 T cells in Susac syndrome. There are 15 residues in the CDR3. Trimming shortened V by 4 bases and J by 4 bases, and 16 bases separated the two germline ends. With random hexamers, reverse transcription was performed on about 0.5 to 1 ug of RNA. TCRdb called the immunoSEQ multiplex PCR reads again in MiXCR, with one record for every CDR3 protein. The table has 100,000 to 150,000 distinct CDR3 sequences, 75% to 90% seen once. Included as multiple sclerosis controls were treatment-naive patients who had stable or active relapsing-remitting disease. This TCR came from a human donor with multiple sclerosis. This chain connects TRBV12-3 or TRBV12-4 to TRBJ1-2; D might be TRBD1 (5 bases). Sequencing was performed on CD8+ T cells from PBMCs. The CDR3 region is CASSSPPSTVYGYTF. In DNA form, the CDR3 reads TGTGCCAGCAGTTCCCCCCCCTCGACAGTCTATGGCTACACCTTC.